The 11 T cell receptor beta chains below all came from one sample that was sequenced in a study of spatial heterogeneity in lung cancer. Each CDR3 protein gets one entry after TCRdb re-called the 5' RACE reads with MiXCR. The table records more than 85,000 distinct CDR3 sequences, over 8.5% of them present only once. Stated time point: sample taken at primary tumor resection. Whole RNA came from tumor, nontumor lung or frozen PBMC and was sequenced without being sorted. Sequences were derived from PBMCs, sampled at surgery. The receptors shown here come from a male donor with early-stage non-small cell lung cancer.

At least ten counts were recorded for this clonotype. In DNA, the CDR3 is TGTGCCAGCAGTTCCTCGGACAGGGGTTACCAGCCCCAGCATTTT. It encodes CASSSSDRGYQPQHF. V and J are TRBV12-3 or TRBV12-4 and TRBJ1-5; 9 nucleotides agree with TRBD1. J gave up 7 bases and V 4 bases, and 8 bases lay outside the gene matches. The CDR3 runs to 15 residues.

At least ten counts were recorded for this clonotype. The chain is built from TRBV19 and TRBJ2-3; no clear D. CDR1 is LNHDA, CDR2 SQIVND, per germline (reference sequence). V shed 8 bases and J shed 5 bases, with 8 bases lying between them. The CDR3 spans 11 residues. The CDR3: CASGILDTQYF. CDR3 DNA: TGTGCCAGTGGGATTTTAGATACGCAGTATTTT.

This clonotype was observed many times. J is TRBJ2-5 and V is TRBV20-1; perhaps TRBD2 as D (5 bases). V lost 5 bases and J 5 bases, leaving 15 bases between the germline ends. The CDR3 consists of 13 residues. Germline assignment: CDR1 DFQATT and CDR2 SNEGSKA (reference sequence). CDR3 loop: CSAPRPEEETQYF. DNA of the CDR3: TGCAGTGCTCCCCGGCCGGAGGAGGAGACCCAGTACTTC.

This chain joins TRBV2 and TRBJ2-1, with D tentatively TRBD1 (5 bases). Trimming took off 11 bases at V and 9 bases at J, with 14 bases between the two ends. The CDR3 sequence is 11 residues long. The germline V gene encodes CDR1 SNHLY and CDR2 FYNNEI. CDR3 nucleotides: TGTGCCGCCGACAGCGAGGCTGAGCAGTTCTTC. Protein sequence: CAADSEAEQFF.

Turning to this clonotype: The conserved closing phenylalanine or tryptophan is absent in this CDR3, likely reflecting a read error. V and J are TRBV11-2 and TRBJ2-5; possible D gene TRBD1, 5 bases. The CDR3 length is 14 residues. Germline V gene lookup returns CDR1 SGHAT and CDR2 FQNNGV. Trimming cost V 5 bases and J 5 bases, with 15 bases left between them. CDR3 residues: CASSRSRVRETQYY. The CDR3 DNA reads TGTGCCAGCAGCCGTAGCAGGGTGCGGGAGACCCAGTACTAC.

This clonotype showed up just a few times. J is TRBJ1-3 and V is TRBV29-1; D is undetermined. The germline V gene encodes CDR1 SQVTM and CDR2 ANQGSEA. There are 13 residues in the CDR3. V lost 4 bases and J lost 1, with 8 bases in between. CDR3: CSVVRGSGNTIYF. CDR3 DNA sequence: TGCAGCGTTGTTCGGGGTTCTGGAAACACCATATATTTT. The full variable domain, with the rest looked up from reference TRBV29-1 and TRBJ1-3, is SAVISQKPSRDICQRGTSLTIQCQVDSQVTMMFWYRQQPGQSLTLIATANQGSEATYESGFVIDKFPISRPNLTFSTLTVSNMSPEDSSIYLCSVVRGSGNTIYFGEGSWLTVV.

V gene TRBV4-3 combines with J gene TRBJ1-1; a possible D gene is TRBD1 (5 bases). The V end was cut by 4 bases, the J end by 4 bases, with 16 bases between. CDR1 LGHNA and CDR2 YSLEER come from the germline V gene. This CDR3 comprises 15 residues. The CDR3 reads CASSRDSQGGTEAFF. CDR3 nucleotides: TGCGCCAGCAGCCGAGATAGTCAGGGAGGCACTGAAGCTTTCTTT.

The chain employs TRBV29-1 and TRBJ1-1; TRBD1 is a possible D gene (5 bases). Germline values: CDR1 SQVTM, CDR2 ANQGSEA. This CDR3 is 13 amino acids long. With 1 base removed from V and 4 bases from J, the gap between germline ends came to 10 bases. Here the CDR3 DNA reads TGCAGCGTTGAAGGTCAGGGTGGCACTGAAGCTTTCTTT. Translation: CSVEGQGGTEAFF.

This clonotype was observed a handful of times. The V gene is TRBV28, the J gene TRBJ2-1; D uncertain. The germline V and J ends were trimmed by 5 bases and 6 bases, with 20 bases remaining between them. The germline V gene has CDR1 MDHEN and CDR2 SYDVKM. The CDR3 is 16 residues long. CDR3 coding DNA: TGTGCCAGCAGTCCTCCTCCCAAGCCGGGCGTCAATGAGCAGTTCTTC. As protein: CASSPPPKPGVNEQFF.

This clonotype was counted between two and nine times. The rearrangement links TRBV12-3 or TRBV12-4 to TRBJ2-3; D unresolved. The CDR3 contains 13 residues. The V end lost 5 bases, the J end lost 4 bases, and 10 bases lay between the germline ends. CDR3 residues: CASSPPRADTQYF. In nucleotides, the CDR3 is TGTGCCAGCAGTCCCCCTCGGGCAGATACGCAGTATTTT.

This sequence joins TRBV2 and TRBJ1-2, with no clear D. CDR3 length: 13 residues. The V gene's germline CDR1 is SNHLY and CDR2 FYNNEI. Trimming took 2 bases from V and 8 from J, leaving 12 bases between them. The CDR3 reads CASSETPDGGYTF. The CDR3 bases are TGTGCCAGCAGTGAAACCCCTGACGGAGGCTACACCTTC.